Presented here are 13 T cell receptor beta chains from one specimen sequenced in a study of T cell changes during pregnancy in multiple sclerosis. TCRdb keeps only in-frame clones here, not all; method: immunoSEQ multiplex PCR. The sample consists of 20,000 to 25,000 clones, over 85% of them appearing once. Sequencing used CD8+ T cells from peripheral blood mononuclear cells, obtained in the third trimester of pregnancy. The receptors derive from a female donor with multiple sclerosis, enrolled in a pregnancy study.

The CDR3 DNA reads as TGTGCCAGCAGCGGGGGGAATGAGCAGTTCTTC. Protein: CASSGGNEQFF. This chain links TRBV7-9 with TRBJ2-1, with D perhaps matching TRBD2 (6 bases). The V end lost 5 bases, the J end lost 7 bases, and 6 bases lay between the germline ends. CDR3 length: 11 residues. The V gene's germline CDR1 is SEHNR and CDR2 FQNEAQ (reference sequence).

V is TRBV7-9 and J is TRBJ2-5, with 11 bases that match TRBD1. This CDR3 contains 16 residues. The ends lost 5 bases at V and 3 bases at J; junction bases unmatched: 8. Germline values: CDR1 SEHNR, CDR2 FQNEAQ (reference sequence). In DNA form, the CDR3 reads TGTGCCAGCAGCACGCCGGGACAGGGGGTAGAAGAGACCCAGTACTTC. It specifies CASSTPGQGVEETQYF.

CDR3 in DNA: TGTGCCAGCAGTGAGGAGGGGAACCCAGGATATGGCTACACCTTC. Residues: CASSEEGNPGYGYTF. The chain carries TRBV25-1 and TRBJ1-2, with D perhaps TRBD1 (5 bases). The ends were cut back, 3 bases at V and 5 bases at J, with 16 bases in the middle. The CDR3 totals 15 residues. Germline values: CDR1 MGHDK, CDR2 SYGVNS.

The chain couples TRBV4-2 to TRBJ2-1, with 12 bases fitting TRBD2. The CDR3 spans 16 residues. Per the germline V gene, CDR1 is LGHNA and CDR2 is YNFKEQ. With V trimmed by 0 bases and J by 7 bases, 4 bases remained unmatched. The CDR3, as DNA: TGTGCCAGCAGCCAAGAGGCTAGCGGGGGGGGAAATGAGCAGTTCTTC. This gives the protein CASSQEASGGGNEQFF.

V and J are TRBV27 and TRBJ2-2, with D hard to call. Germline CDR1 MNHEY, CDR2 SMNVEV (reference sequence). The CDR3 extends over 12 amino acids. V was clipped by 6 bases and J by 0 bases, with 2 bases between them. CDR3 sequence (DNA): TGTGCCAGCAGCTCGAACACCGGGGAGCTGTTTTTT. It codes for CASSSNTGELFF.

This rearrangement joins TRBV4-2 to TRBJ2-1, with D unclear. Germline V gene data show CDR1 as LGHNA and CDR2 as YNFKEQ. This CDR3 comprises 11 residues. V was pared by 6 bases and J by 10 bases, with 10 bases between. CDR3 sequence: CASRENGEQFF. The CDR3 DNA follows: TGTGCCAGCAGAGAAAACGGGGAGCAGTTCTTC.

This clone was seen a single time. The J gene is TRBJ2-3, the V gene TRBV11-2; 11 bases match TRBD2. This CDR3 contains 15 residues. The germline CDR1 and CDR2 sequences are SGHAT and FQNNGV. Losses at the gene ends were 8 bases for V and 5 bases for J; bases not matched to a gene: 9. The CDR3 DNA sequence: TGTGCCAGCTTAGCGGGAGGGCGGTGGGGAGATACGCAGTATTTT. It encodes CASLAGGRWGDTQYF. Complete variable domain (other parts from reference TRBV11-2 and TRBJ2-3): EAGVAQSPRYKIIEKRQSVAFWCNPISGHATLYWYQQILGQGPKLLIQFQNNGVVDDSQLPKDRFSAERLKGVDSTLKIQPAKLEDSAVYLCASLAGGRWGDTQYFGPGTRLTVL.

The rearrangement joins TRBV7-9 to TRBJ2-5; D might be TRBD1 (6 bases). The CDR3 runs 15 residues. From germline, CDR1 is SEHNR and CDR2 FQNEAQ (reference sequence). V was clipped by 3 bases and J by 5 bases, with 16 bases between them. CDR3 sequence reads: CASSFKQGTRETQYF. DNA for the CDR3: TGTGCCAGCAGCTTTAAACAGGGCACGAGGGAGACCCAGTACTTC. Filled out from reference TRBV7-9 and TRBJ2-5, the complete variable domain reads DTGVSQNPRHKITKRGQNVTFRCDPISEHNRLYWYRQTLGQGPEFLTYFQNEAQLEKSRLLSDRFSAERPKGSFSTLEIQRTEQGDSAMYLCASSFKQGTRETQYFGPGTRLLVL.

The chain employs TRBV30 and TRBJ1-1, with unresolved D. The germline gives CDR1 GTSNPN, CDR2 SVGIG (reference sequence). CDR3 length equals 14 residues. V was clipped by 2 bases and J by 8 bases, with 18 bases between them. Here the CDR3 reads CAWSTHISGPEAFF. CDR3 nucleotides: TGTGCCTGGAGTACTCACATATCAGGCCCAGAAGCTTTCTTT.

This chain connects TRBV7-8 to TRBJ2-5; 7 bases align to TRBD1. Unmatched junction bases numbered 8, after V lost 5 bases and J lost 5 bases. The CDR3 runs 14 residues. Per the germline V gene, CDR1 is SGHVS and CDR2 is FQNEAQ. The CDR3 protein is CASSGRQGGETQYF. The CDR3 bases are TGTGCCAGCAGCGGCCGACAGGGTGGGGAGACCCAGTACTTC.

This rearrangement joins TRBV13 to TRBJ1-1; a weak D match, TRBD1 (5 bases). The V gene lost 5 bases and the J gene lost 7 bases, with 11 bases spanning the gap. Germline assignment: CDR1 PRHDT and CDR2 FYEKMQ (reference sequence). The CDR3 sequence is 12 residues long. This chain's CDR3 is CASSPPGIEAFF. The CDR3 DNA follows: TGTGCCAGCAGCCCCCCAGGGATTGAAGCTTTCTTT.

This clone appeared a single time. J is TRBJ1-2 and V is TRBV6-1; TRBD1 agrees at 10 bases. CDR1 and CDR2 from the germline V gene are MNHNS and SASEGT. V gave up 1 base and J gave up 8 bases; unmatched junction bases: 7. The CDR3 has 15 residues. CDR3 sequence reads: CASSEEGQGIWGYTF. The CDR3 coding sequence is TGTGCCAGCAGTGAAGAGGGACAGGGGATTTGGGGCTACACCTTC.

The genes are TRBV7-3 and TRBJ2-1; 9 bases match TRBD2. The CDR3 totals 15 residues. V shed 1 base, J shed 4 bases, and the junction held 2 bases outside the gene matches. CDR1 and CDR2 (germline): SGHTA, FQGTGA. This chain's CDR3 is CASSLMTSGYNEQFF. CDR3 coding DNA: TGTGCCAGCAGCTTAATGACTAGCGGATACAATGAGCAGTTCTTC.